Listed below are T cell receptor beta chains from one sample, sequenced in a study of T cell clones after liver transplantation. Profiling relied on immunoSEQ multiplex PCR, and the TCRdb table lists in-frame clones only, not all of them. Of 93,000 or so clones listed, around 80% are singletons. The sequencing here drew on CD4+ T cells from blood, taken around 44 months after liver transplant. Source of these receptors: a human patient who received a liver transplant. Some of the T cells may derive from the graft donor. CDR3s include the opening cysteine and the closing phenylalanine or tryptophan. The D gene is left open where the match is weak. Clone size, where shown, is once, few, many, or a class for clones that have expanded.

J: TRBJ2-7
D: TRBD1
V: TRBV18
length: 13
size: .
DNA: TGTGCCAGCTCACCTGGCAGGGGGCACGAGCAGTACTTC
CDR3: CASSPGRGHEQYF

J: TRBJ1-3
D: .
V: TRBV4-1
length: 15
size: .
DNA: TGCGCCAGCAGCCAAGATTCACTGAATGGAAACACCATATATTTT
CDR3: CASSQDSLNGNTIYF

J: TRBJ2-7
D: TRBD1
V: TRBV7-9
length: 14
size: .
DNA: TGTGCCAGCAGCAGGGACAGGGGAACCGACGAGCAGTACTTC
CDR3: CASSRDRGTDEQYF

J: TRBJ2-1
D: TRBD2
V: TRBV7-9
length: 16
size: .
DNA: TGTGCCAGCAGCTTAGGGGTACTAGCGGGGGTTCTTGAGCAGTTCTTC
CDR3: CASSLGVLAGVLEQFF

J: TRBJ2-1
D: TRBD2
V: TRBV18
length: 15
size: once
DNA: TGTGCCAGCTCCGACCGACTAGCTCTGCCCAATGAGCAGTTCTTC
CDR3: CASSDRLALPNEQFF

J: TRBJ1-2
D: .
V: TRBV5-6
length: 13
size: .
DNA: TGTGCCAGCAGCTTGGGAGAAACTTATGGCTACACCTTC
CDR3: CASSLGETYGYTF

J: TRBJ2-1
D: .
V: TRBV5-4
length: 13
size: .
DNA: TGTGCCAGCAGCGGGCGGGGGCTCAATGAGCAGTTCTTC
CDR3: CASSGRGLNEQFF

J: TRBJ1-1
D: .
V: TRBV9
length: 16
size: .
DNA: TGTGCCAGCAGCCCTAGATCTACCTCGGCGGACACTGAAGCTTTCTTT
CDR3: CASSPRSTSADTEAFF

J: TRBJ2-1
D: TRBD2
V: TRBV11-3
length: 14
size: .
DNA: TGTGCCAGCAGCGTTAGCGGGGGGGCTTGGGAGCAGTTCTTC
CDR3: CASSVSGGAWEQFF

J: TRBJ1-6
D: TRBD1
V: TRBV2
length: 12
size: .
DNA: TGTGCCAACTCAGGGGGTGATTCACCCCTCCACTTT
CDR3: CANSGGDSPLHF

J: TRBJ2-5
D: TRBD2
V: TRBV27
length: 16
size: few
DNA: TGTGCCAGCAGTTTATCACAGCGGGGGAGTCAAGAGACCCAGTACTTC
CDR3: CASSLSQRGSQETQYF

J: TRBJ2-3
D: .
V: TRBV4-2
length: 15
size: .
DNA: TGTGCCAGCAGCCAAGACCGGCCCCCGGGGGTTACGCAGTATTTT
CDR3: CASSQDRPPGVTQYF

J: TRBJ2-3
D: .
V: TRBV11-3
length: 14
size: .
DNA: TGTGCCAGCAGCTCTCCGGGACTCACAGATACGCAGTATTTT
CDR3: CASSSPGLTDTQYF

J: TRBJ1-4
D: TRBD1
V: TRBV11-2
length: 14
size: .
DNA: TGTGCCAGCAGCTTATCAGGGGGCTTCGAAAAACTGTTTTTT
CDR3: CASSLSGGFEKLFF

J: TRBJ1-5
D: .
V: TRBV6-6
length: 15
size: .
DNA: TGTGCCAGCAGCGATGAGGGACGTTACAATCAGCCCCAGCATTTT
CDR3: CASSDEGRYNQPQHF

J: TRBJ1-6
D: .
V: TRBV7-3
length: 15
size: .
DNA: TGTGCCAGCAGCTTAACCCCAAGGGGTAATTCACCCCTCCACTTT
CDR3: CASSLTPRGNSPLHF

J: TRBJ2-5
D: .
V: TRBV30
length: 14
size: .
DNA: TGTGCCTGGAGTGTACCCGAGGAGCAAGAGACCCAGTACTTC
CDR3: CAWSVPEEQETQYF

J: TRBJ1-4
D: .
V: TRBV15
length: 13
size: .
DNA: TGTGCCACCAGCAGAGATCACGGCGAAAAACTGTTTTTT
CDR3: CATSRDHGEKLFF

J: TRBJ1-2
D: .
V: TRBV7-2
length: 13
size: few
DNA: TGTGCCAGCAGCTTGGTACAGCACTATGGCTACACCTTC
CDR3: CASSLVQHYGYTF

J: TRBJ2-1
D: TRBD2
V: TRBV19
length: 15
size: .
DNA: TGTGCCAGTAGTCCCCGGACTAGGCCAAACAATGAGCAGTTCTTC
CDR3: CASSPRTRPNNEQFF

J: TRBJ1-4
D: .
V: TRBV7-3
length: 15
size: .
DNA: TGTGCCAGCAGCCTCTGTCCGTACCGGAGGGAAAAACTGTTTTTT
CDR3: CASSLCPYRREKLFF

J: TRBJ2-5
D: TRBD2
V: TRBV5-1
length: 15
size: .
DNA: TGCGCCAGCAGCTCGAGCGGGAGAGGGGCAGAGACCCAGTACTTC
CDR3: CASSSSGRGAETQYF

J: TRBJ1-1
D: .
V: TRBV19
length: 12
size: many
DNA: TGTGCCAGTAGTCACCTGAACACTGAAGCTTTCTTT
CDR3: CASSHLNTEAFF

J: TRBJ2-7
D: TRBD1
V: TRBV7-9
length: 15
size: .
DNA: TGTGCCAGCAGCTTAGTCGGACAGGGCATCCACGAGCAGTACTTC
CDR3: CASSLVGQGIHEQYF

J: TRBJ1-5
D: TRBD1
V: TRBV5-1
length: 17
size: .
DNA: TGCGCCAGCAGCTCTGGACAGGGGGGGTTAGACAATCAGCCCCAGCATTTT
CDR3: CASSSGQGGLDNQPQHF

J: TRBJ1-2
D: .
V: TRBV21-1
length: 13
size: .
DNA: TGTGCCAGCAGTTCCGGGCCTTACTATGGCTACACCTTC
CDR3: CASSSGPYYGYTF

J: TRBJ2-7
D: TRBD1
V: TRBV6-5
length: 16
size: .
DNA: TGTGCCAGCAGTTTTCTCCGACAGGGCCGGGGTACCGAGCAGTACTTC
CDR3: CASSFLRQGRGTEQYF

J: TRBJ2-2
D: .
V: TRBV7-3
length: 16
size: .
DNA: TGTGCCAGCAGCTTTATGGGGGCGTCATACACCGGGGAGCTGTTTTTT
CDR3: CASSFMGASYTGELFF

J: TRBJ1-6
D: .
V: TRBV6-5
length: 15
size: .
DNA: TGTGCCAGCAGGCGCCAACAGGGATCGGGATCCCCCCTCCACTTT
CDR3: CASRRQQGSGSPLHF

J: TRBJ2-1
D: .
V: TRBV7-2
length: 14
size: .
DNA: TGTGCCAGCAGCTTAGGGTCTACTACTTGGCAGCAGTTCTTC
CDR3: CASSLGSTTWQQFF

J: TRBJ1-1
D: .
V: TRBV18
length: 13
size: .
DNA: TGTGCCAGCTCACCTGGCCTGGGGGATGAAGCTTTCTTT
CDR3: CASSPGLGDEAFF

J: TRBJ2-7
D: .
V: TRBV19
length: 12
size: .
DNA: TGTGCCAGTTCCCCCGGATCCTACGAGCAGTACTTC
CDR3: CASSPGSYEQYF

J: TRBJ2-2
D: TRBD2
V: TRBV19
length: 14
size: .
DNA: TGTGCCAGTAGCCCAGGGACTATGGCCGGGGAGCTGTTTTTT
CDR3: CASSPGTMAGELFF

J: TRBJ2-3
D: .
V: TRBV27
length: 14
size: .
DNA: TGTGCCAGCAGAGGTTTGGGGAGTAAAGATACGCAGTATTTT
CDR3: CASRGLGSKDTQYF

J: TRBJ2-1
D: TRBD1
V: TRBV7-9
length: 14
size: .
DNA: TGTGCCAGCAGCCCACTTCAGGGGGTGAATGAGCAGTTCTTC
CDR3: CASSPLQGVNEQFF

J: TRBJ1-1
D: .
V: TRBV2
length: 13
size: .
DNA: TGTGCCAGCAGTACAGGGATGAACACTGAAGCTTTCTTT
CDR3: CASSTGMNTEAFF

J: TRBJ2-1
D: TRBD2
V: TRBV28
length: 16
size: .
DNA: TGTGCCAGCAGTTTGCAGGGACTAGCGGTCTACAATGAGCAGTTCTTC
CDR3: CASSLQGLAVYNEQFF

J: TRBJ1-5
D: .
V: TRBV10-1
length: 13
size: .
DNA: TGCGCCAGCAGTGAAAATGCACGGCAGCCCCAGCATTTT
CDR3: CASSENARQPQHF